This T cell receptor beta chain was recovered during a study of shared clonotypes between healthy human individuals. A split of CD4+ cells into CD45RA+ naive and CD45RA-negative memory subsets was performed. As concerns this clone: Other nucleotide sequences in the sample specify the same CDR3.

Trimming cost V 0 bases and J 5 bases; bases outside gene matches: 4. Germline V lookup: CDR1 LNHNV, CDR2 YYDKDF (reference sequence). This CDR3 region has 16 residues. Repertoires were generated with immunoSEQ multiplex PCR, while TCRdb's copy carries only in-frame clones and drops some. Found here are nearly 750,000 clones, 55% to 80% of them singletons; the top ten hold about 1.7%. The clonotype was recovered from a woman aged 25 to 39 in good health. The source material was memory CD4+ T cells sorted from blood. Sample subset: CD45RA-negative fraction. The chain employs TRBV15 and TRBJ2-2, with 9 positions matching TRBD1. CDR3 nucleotide sequence: TGTGCCACCAGCAGAGATTTGGACAGGGGAACCGGGGAGCTGTTTTTT. Residues: CATSRDLDRGTGELFF.